This T cell receptor beta chain was profiled in a study of cytomegalovirus exposure and HLA in healthy donors. The V end was cut by 3 bases, the J end by 3 bases, with 16 bases between. The CDR3 covers 15 residues. CDR1 and CDR2 (germline): SGHNT, YYREEE (reference sequence). The PCR ran on 60 Vbeta and 13 Jbeta primers. Sequencing used immunoSEQ multiplex PCR; TCRdb keeps in-frame clones, though not all of them. The sample holds nearly 200,000 clones; 75% to 85% are singletons and the top ten take nearly 0.4%. Sequencing used PBMCs. The clonotype comes from a male donor in good health and CMV-seropositive. The gene calls are TRBV5-4 and TRBJ2-7; D may be TRBD1 (6 bases). Here the CDR3 reads CASSSPLQGIYEQYF. Written as DNA, the CDR3 is TGTGCCAGCAGCTCTCCCCTCCAGGGGATCTACGAGCAGTACTTC.